This paragraph reports one T cell receptor beta chain. The data were obtained in a study of T cell responses to AZD1222 COVID-19 vaccine. Clones were sequenced by immunoSEQ multiplex PCR, and TCRdb holds only the in-frame ones, with some missing. The table has some 150,000 clones, more than 70% seen once. V gave up 5 bases and J gave up 5 bases; unmatched junction bases: 8. The CDR3 runs 16 residues. Looked up from germline, CDR1 is MNHEY and CDR2 is SVGEGT. The TCR comes from an adult in good health. The sequences come from peripheral blood, collected on day 0 of MenACWY control vaccination. This chain joins TRBV6-2 or TRBV6-3 and TRBJ2-1, with 11 bases that match TRBD2. In DNA form, the CDR3 reads TGTGCCAGCAGTCGACTAGCGGGGAGATCCCACAATGAGCAGTTCTTC. Encoded protein: CASSRLAGRSHNEQFF.